The rows below give T cell receptor beta chains drawn from one sample of a study of cytomegalovirus exposure and HLA in healthy donors. Sequenced by immunoSEQ multiplex PCR; TCRdb stores in-frame clones only, minus some. The top ten hold roughly 7.6% of the sample, which has roughly 160,000 clones, more than 80% seen once. Sequencing input: PBMCs. Source of these receptors: a woman aged 25 to 45 in good health and CMV-seropositive. Each CDR3 is given without its conserved first and last residue. Size is stated for part of the rows, as once, few or many counts, or as a class when the clone is expanded.

V	size	J	CDR3
TRBV14	-	TRBJ1-2	ASGTGIGYT
TRBV11-1	-	TRBJ1-2	ASSLDRYRSSNYGYT
TRBV6-1	-	TRBJ1-3	ASSRTPYSGNTIY
TRBV7-9	-	TRBJ2-7	ASSLLGGLGEQY
TRBV7-2	-	TRBJ1-1	ASSLGIGTRGGTEAF
TRBV11-1	few	TRBJ1-2	ASSLDRFRDGKDGYT
TRBV18	-	TRBJ2-5	ASSPSRDRQPGGETQY
TRBV9	few	TRBJ1-2	ASSGEGVVNYGYT
TRBV14	-	TRBJ1-6	ASSQRQNNSPLH
TRBV10-3	-	TRBJ2-1	ATTSYNEQF
TRBV6-5	-	TRBJ1-1	ASSLLSNTEAF
TRBV20-1	-	TRBJ1-1	SGRMNTEAF
TRBV18	-	TRBJ1-2	ASSPNTGANYGYT
TRBV2	-	TRBJ2-4	ASSEQGWNIQY
TRBV7-9	-	TRBJ2-7	ASSFLVGEQY
TRBV2	-	TRBJ2-7	ASSERVTQHPYEQY
TRBV6-5	-	TRBJ2-5	ASTPGEQETQY
TRBV6-5	-	TRBJ1-6	ASRQGADYNSPLH
TRBV5-6	-	TRBJ2-3	ASSLGTSGGITDTQY
TRBV30	-	TRBJ1-2	AWSGKVSAERGYGYT
TRBV5-1	-	TRBJ1-4	ASAFGIATNEKLF
TRBV7-9	few	TRBJ2-7	ASSLYLPGAYEQY
TRBV6-5	once	TRBJ1-5	ASSRNRGGNQPQH
TRBV6-5	-	TRBJ2-4	ASSQRYGIQY
TRBV6-6	once	TRBJ2-5	ASRTSGGIETQY
TRBV5-1	once	TRBJ1-6	ASSLEGKTDYNSPLH
TRBV11-2	-	TRBJ1-2	ASSQGLLSDYT
TRBV2	-	TRBJ2-3	ASSVTQATDTQY
TRBV5-5	-	TRBJ2-1	ASSLRGGPGEQF
TRBV5-8	-	TRBJ1-5	ASSLVGSSNQPQH
TRBV4-3	-	TRBJ1-5	ASSQNIDQPQH
TRBV7-2	-	TRBJ1-4	ASSLLQDEKLF
TRBV19	-	TRBJ1-2	ASKRPVAADGYT
TRBV7-2	-	TRBJ1-2	ASSSRGLVNYGYT
TRBV7-9	-	TRBJ1-1	ASSLGGATEAF
TRBV9	few	TRBJ2-2	ASSPQGIQATGELF
TRBV7-9	-	TRBJ1-1	SSSYVGDTEAF
TRBV6-5	-	TRBJ1-3	ASRPRISSGNTIY
TRBV7-2	-	TRBJ2-3	ASSLDGLAGGASTDTQY
TRBV5-1	-	TRBJ1-1	ASSLGDPSRGAF
TRBV19	-	TRBJ1-5	ASSIEDRGSVQPQH
TRBV5-1	once	TRBJ1-1	ASSWGGFRDSEAF
TRBV10-3	-	-	AISDRVGGVYEQY
TRBV5-4	-	TRBJ2-3	ASSASGANTDTQY
TRBV30	-	TRBJ2-5	AWRTVVETQY
TRBV5-6	-	TRBJ2-1	ASSNTGGYNEQF
TRBV5-1	-	TRBJ2-3	ASSLEDYSTDTQY
TRBV6-1	-	TRBJ1-5	ASSEQARGQPQH
TRBV7-2	-	TRBJ1-2	ASSSRAGTNYGYT
TRBV11-2	-	TRBJ2-7	ASSFQGTYEQY
TRBV5-6	-	TRBJ2-1	ASSTDGTSGYNEQF
TRBV4-1	-	TRBJ1-3	ASKLDDYSGNTIY
TRBV7-2	few	TRBJ1-3	ASSLAYSGNTIY